This T cell receptor (beta chain) was retrieved from a study of shared clonotypes between healthy human individuals (dated by TCRdb to 2018 to 2021). Broadly, across the study: The cohort comprised two women and a few men aged 18 to 49 years. For each donor, CD4 naive and CD4 memory were each run on three plates, CD8 naive on two plates, and CD8 memory on one plate. Leukapheresis yielded between about 0.85 and 9 billion PBMCs per donor. Blood TCR repertoires of a handful of healthy adults were deeply sequenced to estimate repertoire size and the extent of clonotype sharing between individuals. Different laboratories and diverse techniques were used to prepare libraries and sequence TCR repertoires, to increase sequencing depth and limit assay-specific biases. Results and caveats for the whole study, not just this receptor: Around 5% of naive CD4, around 4% of naive CD8, about 2.5% of memory CD4, and around 0.4% of memory CD8 clonotypes were shared across several donors. Higher generation probabilities were observed for clonotypes shared by all four sorted-subset donors than for non-shared clonotypes. Larger estimated clonotype richness was generally found for naive subsets than for memory subsets. Sampling was limited to blood, and TCR repertoires in tissue likely differ from TCR repertoires in blood. Rarefaction of sorted-subset datasets indicated incomplete sequencing despite the large sequencing depth. Pairwise subsampling indicated that sequencing depth was expected to affect the degree of clonotype sharing among donors. Because the study included a small number of donors, the genetic and exposure-history diversity represented was limited.

Notes on this clone: Its antigen remains unidentified. No per-base quality is available; no much larger clone lies one base away.

V lost 6 bases and J lost 2 bases; the stretch between them is 11 bases long. Measured from the cysteine to the phenylalanine, the CDR3 is 13 residues long. Only the CDR3 region is kept as DNA, spanning 39 bases read in frame from base 1. CDR1 and CDR2, looked up from the germline V gene (reference sequence), are MNHEY and SMNVEV. TCR CDR3 regions were amplified from genomic DNA by multiplex PCR using the deep immunoSEQ assay. Extracted genomic DNA from each cell subset was spread evenly across all wells of several immunoSEQ 96-well plates, with each plate serving as a replicate. For sorted subsets, approximately 190 ng genomic DNA, equal to 25,000 to 35,000 T cell genomes, was loaded into each replicate PCR. The purified libraries were quantified using a Qubit 3.0 fluorometer, sized with a Bioanalyzer 2100, and then quantified again using the KAPA Library Quantification kit. Each immunoSEQ 96-well plate was sequenced on its own single-read 150-cycle Illumina NextSeq 550 flow cell. Processing in the source paper ran as follows. Because the immunoSEQ output included only junctional sequences and no quality scores, the filtering could not be the same as the filtering used for full-length reads. Sequences were annotated with PyIR, a Python wrapper for IgBLAST v1.9, using IMGT germline references to assign V/J genes and CDR3. Any read was removed if the V/J assignment was weak (E-value above 1e-6), the CDR3 was missing, or the read contained stop codons, out-of-frame junctions, or ambiguous translated residues. V3J clonotypes were defined as sequences sharing the same inferred V gene, J gene, and CDR3 amino acid sequence. To compute the percentage overlap between repertoires, the number of shared unique clonotypes was divided by the size of the smaller repertoire. Richness of each repertoire was evaluated using RTK rarefaction, the Chao1 estimator, and Recon v2.1 estimates of unobserved clonotypes. For all TCRbeta clonotypes obtained by the gDNA method from a handful of donors, generation probabilities were computed with OLGA. Here the immuneACCESS table is served through TCRdb, limited to in-frame sequences with V and J called. Missing clones are a known gap in these copies; in checked studies unresolved V genes cover under half, and the rest lacks a known reason. V, J and clone size derive from that table, while D and trimming were established from the DNA sequence. In this sample the table shows approximately 740,000 clones, around 67% of which occur a single time. Jointly, the top ten make up 1.5% to 2% of the sample.

The donors were healthy, HIV-negative adults who had no recently reported acute infections or vaccinations. Every donor was a Caucasian adult living in Nashville, Tennessee, USA. CD4+ T cells were enriched by magnetic negative selection, after which naive cells were positively selected on CD45RA and the negative fraction was taken as the memory subset. After blood collection by leukapheresis, PBMCs were isolated using Ficoll-Histopaque density gradient centrifugation and then cryopreserved in the vapor phase of liquid nitrogen. Analytical flow cytometry was used to check the purity and quantity of every magnetically sorted T cell population. Genomic DNA was isolated from each sorted fraction and quantified by UV absorbance on a Nanodrop 2000c.

The chain uses TRBV27 and TRBJ2-7; matching of 7 bases hints at TRBD2 as the D gene. The TCR sequence derives from a woman in her twenties or thirties in good health. Material for sequencing was memory CD4+ T cells sorted from blood. Explained via the paper, the cell subset or site label denotes: CD45RA-negative fraction. The DNA sequence is TGTGCCAGCAGGAGGGGGGGGCCCTACGAGCAGTACTTC. It is translated as CASRRGGPYEQYF.